This is a list of T cell receptor beta chains from one sample in a study of OX40 agonist ivuxolimab in advanced cancers. TCRdb keeps only in-frame clones here, not all; method: immunoSEQ multiplex PCR. The sample includes 90,000 to 100,000 clones, 70% to 90% of them seen just once. The specimen comprised CD4+ or CD8+ T cells sorted from blood, sampled in a trial of the OX40 agonist ivuxolimab. The receptors here all came from an adult with an advanced solid tumor such as melanoma, head and neck, liver or kidney cancer. The CDR3 runs from the conserved cysteine through the conserved F or W. A D gene is named only where the DNA matches it firmly. Where a row states a size, it is once, few, many or the class of an expanded clone; other rows omit it.

v_call	j_call	d_call	clone_size	cdr3_aa	cdr3_nt
TRBV28	TRBJ1-5	.	few	CASSSPDQPQHF	TGTGCCAGCAGCTCTCCAGATCAGCCCCAGCATTTT
TRBV5-5	TRBJ2-2	.	.	CASIQLTGTQNTGELFF	TGTGCCAGCATCCAACTTACCGGGACACAAAACACCGGGGAGCTGTTTTTT
TRBV28	TRBJ2-7	TRBD2	.	CASSSSGSGEQYF	TGTGCCAGCAGTTCTAGCGGGAGTGGCGAGCAGTACTTC
TRBV6-5	TRBJ2-7	.	.	CASSVPGAYEQYF	TGTGCCAGCAGCGTTCCCGGAGCCTACGAGCAGTACTTC
TRBV5-1	TRBJ2-5	.	.	CASSLAGETQYF	TGCGCCAGCAGCTTGGCGGGGGAGACCCAGTACTTC
TRBV7-9	TRBJ1-1	.	.	CASSLSGTTTEAFF	TGTGCCAGCAGCCTTTCCGGGACAACTACTGAAGCTTTCTTT
TRBV28	TRBJ2-7	.	.	CASSLYPYEQYF	TGTGCCAGCAGTTTATACCCCTACGAGCAGTACTTC
TRBV30	TRBJ2-3	TRBD2	.	CAWSVLAGGTDTQYF	TGTGCCTGGAGTGTACTCGCGGGAGGCACAGATACGCAGTATTTT
TRBV9	TRBJ1-1	.	.	CASSVRSGPAFF	TGTGCCAGCAGCGTACGGTCCGGACCAGCTTTCTTT
TRBV7-9	TRBJ2-7	TRBD2	.	CASSLGIAGYEQYF	TGTGCCAGCAGCTTAGGGATAGCGGGCTACGAGCAGTACTTC
TRBV7-8	TRBJ1-3	.	many	CASSFRGPDSGNTIYF	TGTGCCAGCAGCTTTCGTGGCCCCGACTCTGGAAACACCATATATTTT
TRBV9	TRBJ2-2	TRBD2	.	CASSNSGSVNTGELFF	TGTGCCAGCAGCAATAGCGGGAGCGTGAACACCGGGGAGCTGTTTTTT
TRBV11-2	TRBJ2-2	TRBD2	.	CASSPGTSGPTGELFF	TGTGCCAGCAGCCCCGGGACTAGCGGACCAACCGGGGAGCTGTTTTTT
TRBV18	TRBJ2-2	TRBD1	.	CASSPDRGRTGELFF	TGTGCCAGCTCACCGGACAGGGGAAGGACCGGGGAGCTGTTTTTT
TRBV11-3	TRBJ2-2	.	.	CASSLWLTGTGELFF	TGTGCCAGCAGCTTGTGGCTAACGGGCACCGGGGAGCTGTTTTTT
TRBV5-8	TRBJ2-2	.	.	CASSLRGVGELFF	TGTGCCAGCAGCTTGAGAGGGGTCGGGGAGCTGTTTTTT
TRBV6-5	TRBJ1-1	.	.	CASSSRGTEAFF	TGTGCCAGCAGTTCCAGGGGTACTGAAGCTTTCTTT
TRBV2	TRBJ1-2	.	.	CASSEREGSYGYTF	TGTGCCAGCAGTGAAAGGGAGGGATCCTATGGCTACACCTTC
TRBV18	TRBJ2-5	TRBD1	.	CASSPSGGRETQYF	TGTGCCAGCTCACCTTCAGGGGGTCGAGAGACCCAGTACTTC
TRBV11-2	TRBJ2-2	.	.	CASSPGDRNTGELFF	TGTGCCAGCAGCCCAGGAGACAGGAACACCGGGGAGCTGTTTTTT
TRBV9	TRBJ2-2	TRBD1	.	CASSVTGGGTGELFF	TGTGCCAGCAGCGTGACAGGGGGCGGCACCGGGGAGCTGTTTTTT
TRBV6-5	TRBJ1-5	.	.	CASSQWGDQPQHF	TGTGCCAGCAGCCAGTGGGGGGATCAGCCCCAGCATTTT
TRBV6-5	TRBJ1-2	.	.	CASSYAGEWEYGYTF	TGTGCCAGCAGTTACGCGGGAGAATGGGAATATGGCTACACCTTC
TRBV29-1	TRBJ2-1	TRBD2	once	CSVEKREGGEQFF	TGCAGCGTTGAAAAGCGGGAGGGGGGTGAGCAGTTCTTC
TRBV7-2	TRBJ1-2	TRBD1	.	CASSSWDRAGYTF	TGTGCCAGCAGCTCCTGGGACAGGGCTGGCTACACCTTC
TRBV11-3	TRBJ2-1	.	.	CASSLGTTGDEQFF	TGTGCCAGCAGCTTAGGGACTACCGGCGATGAGCAGTTCTTC
TRBV5-1	TRBJ2-7	.	.	CASSFNSGSVPYEQYF	TGCGCCAGCAGCTTCAATAGCGGTTCGGTGCCCTACGAGCAGTACTTC
TRBV2	TRBJ1-2	.	.	CASTEIQVLYGYTF	TGTGCCAGCACCGAAATACAGGTTCTCTATGGCTACACCTTC